Sequencing of this TCR beta chain was carried out in a study of memory CD4+ T cells and cytomegalovirus serostatus. Study-wide findings and caveats: Suggested: most of the CMV-linked TCR signature lies in CD4+ memory cells.

Points on this clone: Its target is unknown.

The sort gate was single viable CD3+CD4+CD8-CD45RO+ cells for memory CD4+ T cells. CD4+ T cells were isolated by positive magnetic selection. Using immunoSEQ multiplex PCR, the repertoire was profiled, and TCRdb retains in-frame clones only, with some absent. This sample carries 50,000 to 60,000 clones, about 83% of them seen once, and the ten largest clones take less than 2.5%. V lost 6 bases and J lost 1; bases outside the gene matches: 6. CDR1 is MDHEN, CDR2 SYDVKM, per germline. This CDR3 has 15 residues. The chain uses TRBV28 and TRBJ1-5; 7 nucleotides line up with TRBD1. Sequenced: memory CD4+ T cells from blood. This TCR came from an adult in good health and CMV-seropositive. CDR3 nucleotide sequence: TGTGCCAGCAGGAGAACAGGGGCCAGCAATCAGCCCCAGCATTTT. Encoded protein: CASRRTGASNQPQHF. The full variable domain, rest sourced from reference TRBV28 and TRBJ1-5, is DVKVTQSSRYLVKRTGEKVFLECVQDMDHENMFWYRQDPGLGLRLIYFSYDVKMKEKGDIPEGYSVSREKKERFSLILESASTNQTSMYLCASRRTGASNQPQHFGDGTRLSIL.